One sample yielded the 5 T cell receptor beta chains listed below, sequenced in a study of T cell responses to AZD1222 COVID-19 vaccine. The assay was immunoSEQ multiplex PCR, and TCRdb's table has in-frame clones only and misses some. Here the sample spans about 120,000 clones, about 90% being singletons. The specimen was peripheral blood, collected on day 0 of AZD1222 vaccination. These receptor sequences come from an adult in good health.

The chain's CDR3 is CASSPRMSRAGESYTF. CDR3 sequence (DNA): TGTGCCAGCAGCCCCCGGATGAGTAGGGCCGGGGAGAGCTACACCTTC. The gene calls are TRBV5-5 and TRBJ1-2; D unresolved. The V gene's germline CDR1 is SGHKS and CDR2 YYEKEE (reference sequence). The germline V and J ends were trimmed by 4 bases and 9 bases, with 25 bases remaining between them. The CDR3 has 16 amino acids.

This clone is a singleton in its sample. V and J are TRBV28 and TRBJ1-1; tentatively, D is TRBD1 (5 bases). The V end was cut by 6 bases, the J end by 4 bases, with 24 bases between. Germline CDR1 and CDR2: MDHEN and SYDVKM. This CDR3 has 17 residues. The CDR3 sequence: CASRSLGTPERSTEAFF. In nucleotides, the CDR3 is TGTGCCAGCAGATCGCTTGGGACTCCCGAGAGGTCCACTGAAGCTTTCTTT.

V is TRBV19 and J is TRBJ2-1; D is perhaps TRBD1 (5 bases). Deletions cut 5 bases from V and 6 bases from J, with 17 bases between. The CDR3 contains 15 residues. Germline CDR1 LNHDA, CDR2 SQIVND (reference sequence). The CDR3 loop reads CASSPLELRVNEQFF. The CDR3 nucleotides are TGTGCCAGTAGTCCCTTGGAACTCAGGGTCAATGAGCAGTTCTTC. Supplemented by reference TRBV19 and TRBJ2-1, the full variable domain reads DGGITQSPKYLFRKEGQNVTLSCEQNLNHDAMYWYRQDPGQGLRLIYYSQIVNDFQKGDIAEGYSVSREKKESFPLTVTSAQKNPTAFYLCASSPLELRVNEQFFGPGTRLTVL.

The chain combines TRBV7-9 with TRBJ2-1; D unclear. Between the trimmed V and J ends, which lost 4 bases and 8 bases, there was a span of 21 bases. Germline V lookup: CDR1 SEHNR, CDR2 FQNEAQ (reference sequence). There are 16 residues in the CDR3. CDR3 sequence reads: CASSSTTGPSGHEQFF. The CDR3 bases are TGTGCCAGCAGCTCAACCACCGGGCCCTCCGGGCATGAGCAGTTCTTC.

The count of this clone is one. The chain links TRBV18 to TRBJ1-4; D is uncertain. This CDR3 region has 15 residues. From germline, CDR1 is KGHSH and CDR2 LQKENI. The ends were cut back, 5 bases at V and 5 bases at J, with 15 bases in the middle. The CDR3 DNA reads TGTGCCAGCTCATCGGTTGGAGGGTTAAATGAAAAACTGTTTTTT. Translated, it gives CASSSVGGLNEKLFF.